A selection of T cell receptor beta chains follows, all from one sample in a study of cytomegalovirus exposure and HLA in healthy donors. Data came from immunoSEQ multiplex PCR; TCRdb stores just in-frame clones and leaves some out. The table records some 160,000 clones, almost 80% of them present only once. Source material: PBMCs. All receptors come from a male donor in good health and CMV-seronegative. The CDR3 runs from the conserved cysteine through the conserved F or W. D genes are given only for firm matches. Clone size is given for some rows only: seen once, a few or many times, or a class if the clone is expanded.

CDR3nt: TGTGCCAGCAGCTTAGCTAGCTTCTCCTACAATGAGCAGTTCTTC
CDR3aa: CASSLASFSYNEQFF
d_gene: -
abundance: -
v_gene: TRBV7-9
j_gene: TRBJ2-1

CDR3nt: TGTGCCAGTAGTATGGGGAGGAGCTCCTACAATGAGCAGTTCTTC
CDR3aa: CASSMGRSSYNEQFF
d_gene: -
abundance: -
v_gene: TRBV19
j_gene: TRBJ2-1

CDR3nt: TGTGCCAGCACCTCAGAAACCTACGAGCAGTACTTC
CDR3aa: CASTSETYEQYF
d_gene: -
abundance: -
v_gene: TRBV27
j_gene: TRBJ2-7

CDR3nt: TGTGCCAGCAGTGGAAGGGGAAGGGGTAATTCACCCCTCCACTTT
CDR3aa: CASSGRGRGNSPLHF
d_gene: -
abundance: -
v_gene: TRBV5-6
j_gene: TRBJ1-6

CDR3nt: TGCGCCAGCAGCCGGACAGGGGGCATGGAGACCCAGTACTTC
CDR3aa: CASSRTGGMETQYF
d_gene: TRBD1
abundance: -
v_gene: TRBV5-1
j_gene: TRBJ2-5

CDR3nt: TGTGCCAGCAGCCGTGTGACAGTAAACACCGGGGAGCTGTTTTTT
CDR3aa: CASSRVTVNTGELFF
d_gene: -
abundance: few
v_gene: TRBV11-3
j_gene: TRBJ2-2

CDR3nt: TGTGCCAGCAGTGCGGGGTTGGCCTATGGCTACACCTTC
CDR3aa: CASSAGLAYGYTF
d_gene: -
abundance: -
v_gene: TRBV2
j_gene: TRBJ1-2

CDR3nt: TGTGCCATCAGTGAACCTAGCGGGAGGTCAACAGATACGCAGTATTTT
CDR3aa: CAISEPSGRSTDTQYF
d_gene: TRBD2
abundance: -
v_gene: TRBV10-3
j_gene: TRBJ2-3

CDR3nt: TGTGCTAGTGGTTTTGCCGGGGCTGGAAACACCATATATTTT
CDR3aa: CASGFAGAGNTIYF
d_gene: -
abundance: -
v_gene: TRBV12-5
j_gene: TRBJ1-3

CDR3nt: TGTGCCAGCAGCGTGGGGACAGGGCAGACAACTAATGAAAAACTGTTTTTT
CDR3aa: CASSVGTGQTTNEKLFF
d_gene: TRBD1
abundance: -
v_gene: TRBV9
j_gene: TRBJ1-4

CDR3nt: TGCGCCAGCAGCCAAGGACAGGGGGCGAATTACGAGCAGTACTTC
CDR3aa: CASSQGQGANYEQYF
d_gene: TRBD1
abundance: -
v_gene: TRBV4-1
j_gene: TRBJ2-7

CDR3nt: TGTGCCAGCAGCTTGGAGGGGGCAGGTCAGCCCCAGCATTTT
CDR3aa: CASSLEGAGQPQHF
d_gene: TRBD1
abundance: -
v_gene: TRBV5-4
j_gene: TRBJ1-5

CDR3nt: TGCGCCAGCAGCTTCATCAACGGGGGACAGGGTGACAGCTACACCTTC
CDR3aa: CASSFINGGQGDSYTF
d_gene: TRBD1
abundance: -
v_gene: TRBV5-1
j_gene: TRBJ1-2

CDR3nt: TGTGCCTGGAGTGCCAGAGGGTCGGAGACCCAGTACTTC
CDR3aa: CAWSARGSETQYF
d_gene: -
abundance: once
v_gene: TRBV30
j_gene: TRBJ2-5

CDR3nt: TGTGCCAGCAGCTTAGCTCTCTCGTCCTACAGGGCCAATTCACCCCTCCACTTT
CDR3aa: CASSLALSSYRANSPLHF
d_gene: -
abundance: -
v_gene: TRBV11-3
j_gene: TRBJ1-6

CDR3nt: TGCCTCCGTGGCACAGGGACCCCCGGGACTAGCGGGAGTGTAACCTACAATGAGCAGTTCTTC
CDR3aa: CLRGTGTPGTSGSVTYNEQFF
d_gene: TRBD2
abundance: -
v_gene: TRBV5-1
j_gene: TRBJ2-1

CDR3nt: TGTGCCAGCAGCCGCGACAGAAGACCTAATGAAAAACTGTTTTTT
CDR3aa: CASSRDRRPNEKLFF
d_gene: -
abundance: -
v_gene: TRBV13
j_gene: TRBJ1-4

CDR3nt: TGTGCCAGCAGCGGGCGGACCGGGACATACAATGAGCAGTTCTTC
CDR3aa: CASSGRTGTYNEQFF
d_gene: -
abundance: -
v_gene: TRBV9
j_gene: TRBJ2-1

CDR3nt: TGTGCCAGCAGCTTAGAGGGCCTCTACGAGCAGTACTTC
CDR3aa: CASSLEGLYEQYF
d_gene: -
abundance: -
v_gene: TRBV11-2
j_gene: TRBJ2-7

CDR3nt: TGTGCCAGCAGCCCGGGGAACAATGGGCAGTTCTTC
CDR3aa: CASSPGNNGQFF
d_gene: -
abundance: -
v_gene: TRBV5-4
j_gene: TRBJ2-1

CDR3nt: TGTGCCAGCAGCTTAGAGGGCCAGGGATACACGAAGTCCTACGAGCAGTACTTC
CDR3aa: CASSLEGQGYTKSYEQYF
d_gene: -
abundance: -
v_gene: TRBV11-1
j_gene: TRBJ2-7

CDR3nt: TGCGCCAGCAGCCCCCACGGGCAGGGGGCGTTTACTGAAGCTTTCTTT
CDR3aa: CASSPHGQGAFTEAFF
d_gene: TRBD1
abundance: -
v_gene: TRBV4-1
j_gene: TRBJ1-1

CDR3nt: TGTGCCAGCAGCTTAGTGGGCTCATCCTACGAGCAGTACTTC
CDR3aa: CASSLVGSSYEQYF
d_gene: -
abundance: -
v_gene: TRBV7-2
j_gene: TRBJ2-7

CDR3nt: TGTGCCAGCAGCTTAGATCTGGGGCTCGAGCAGTTCTTC
CDR3aa: CASSLDLGLEQFF
d_gene: -
abundance: -
v_gene: TRBV7-3
j_gene: TRBJ2-1

CDR3nt: TGTGCCAGCAGCCCCCGTCTACGGGGGGCAGAGACCCAGTACTTC
CDR3aa: CASSPRLRGAETQYF
d_gene: -
abundance: -
v_gene: TRBV7-2
j_gene: TRBJ2-5

CDR3nt: TGCGCCAGCAGCCAAGGGGAGGGCAGGGGCTACACCTTC
CDR3aa: CASSQGEGRGYTF
d_gene: -
abundance: -
v_gene: TRBV4-1
j_gene: TRBJ1-2

CDR3nt: TGTGCCAGCAGCTTAACCGGGACAGGGACTTCGAATTCACCCCTCCACTTT
CDR3aa: CASSLTGTGTSNSPLHF
d_gene: TRBD1
abundance: once
v_gene: TRBV28
j_gene: TRBJ1-6

CDR3nt: TGTGCCAGCAGCCCCACTCTTATTGAAGCTTTCTTT
CDR3aa: CASSPTLIEAFF
d_gene: -
abundance: -
v_gene: TRBV7-3
j_gene: TRBJ1-1